This is a list of T cell receptor beta chains from one sample in a study of human T cells and chemical hapten exposure. TCRdb reprocessed the RACE reads with MiXCR, giving one entry per CDR3 protein. This table holds about 340,000 distinct CDR3 sequences, approximately 6.3% found once. The sequencing used whole blood, collected in connection with sensitization to the hapten diphenylcyclopropenone (DPC). These receptors were collected from a woman under 30 with alopecia areata. Some clones in this sample may be carry-over from other donors' samples. The CDR3 runs from the conserved cysteine through the conserved F or W. The D gene is left open where the match is weak. The size of a clone is reported for some rows only, either as once, few or many, or as a class for expanded clones.

CDR3nt: TGTGCCAGTAGGCTCCGGGACAGCTATGGCTACACCTTC; CDR3aa: CASRLRDSYGYTF; j_gene: TRBJ1-2; v_gene: TRBV19; abundance: -; d_gene: TRBD1
CDR3nt: TGTGCCAGCAGCAACATAGACAGGACCTACAATGAGCAGTTCTTC; CDR3aa: CASSNIDRTYNEQFF; j_gene: TRBJ2-1; v_gene: TRBV5-6; abundance: many; d_gene: -
CDR3nt: TGTGCCAGCAGCCAGGGGACTGGAAACACCATATATTTT; CDR3aa: CASSQGTGNTIYF; j_gene: TRBJ1-3; v_gene: TRBV11-3; abundance: -; d_gene: -
CDR3nt: TGTGCCAGCAGCCCCCGAGTTCGGGAGACCCAGTACTTC; CDR3aa: CASSPRVRETQYF; j_gene: TRBJ2-5; v_gene: TRBV9; abundance: -; d_gene: -
CDR3nt: TGTGCCATCAGTGAGGCACAGGGTTCCGATGAGCAGTTCTTC; CDR3aa: CAISEAQGSDEQFF; j_gene: TRBJ2-1; v_gene: TRBV10-3; abundance: few; d_gene: -
CDR3nt: TGCAGCCTTGACTTGATGACGCAGTATTTT; CDR3aa: CSLDLMTQYF; j_gene: TRBJ2-3; v_gene: TRBV20-1; abundance: -; d_gene: -
CDR3nt: TGTGCCATCGGAGGGACAGTCGAAGAGCAGTACTTC; CDR3aa: CAIGGTVEEQYF; j_gene: TRBJ2-7; v_gene: TRBV10-3; abundance: -; d_gene: -
CDR3nt: TGTGCCATCAGTGAGTTGGAGACCACAGATACGCAGTATTTT; CDR3aa: CAISELETTDTQYF; j_gene: TRBJ2-3; v_gene: TRBV10-3; abundance: -; d_gene: -
CDR3nt: TGCGCCAGCAGCCAAGGGGACAGGACCGTCCTGACTTTC; CDR3aa: CASSQGDRTVLTF; j_gene: TRBJ2-6; v_gene: TRBV4-1; abundance: -; d_gene: TRBD1
CDR3nt: TGTGCCAGCAGCCAAGAGACTAGCGGGGGGCTCCGCACAGATACGCAGTATTTT; CDR3aa: CASSQETSGGLRTDTQYF; j_gene: TRBJ2-3; v_gene: TRBV4-2; abundance: few; d_gene: TRBD2
CDR3nt: TGTGCCAGCAGCCGGGACGGCTCCTACGAGCAGTACTTC; CDR3aa: CASSRDGSYEQYF; j_gene: TRBJ2-7; v_gene: TRBV6-5; abundance: many; d_gene: -
CDR3nt: TGCGCCACCCGCCTTGGTCCCGTAGGCACAGATACGCAGTATTTT; CDR3aa: CATRLGPVGTDTQYF; j_gene: TRBJ2-3; v_gene: TRBV5-1; abundance: many; d_gene: -
CDR3nt: TGTGCCAGCAGTTACGGGCAGACCAACTATGGCTACACCTTC; CDR3aa: CASSYGQTNYGYTF; j_gene: TRBJ1-2; v_gene: TRBV6-2/TRBV6-3; abundance: few; d_gene: -
CDR3nt: TGTGCCAGCACGGGCTTTGCCTTGAACACTGAAGCTTTCTTT; CDR3aa: CASTGFALNTEAFF; j_gene: TRBJ1-1; v_gene: TRBV6-2/TRBV6-3; abundance: many; d_gene: -
CDR3nt: TGTGCCAGCACCCGGGACAACTACGAGCAGTACTTC; CDR3aa: CASTRDNYEQYF; j_gene: TRBJ2-7; v_gene: TRBV12-3/TRBV12-4; abundance: -; d_gene: -
CDR3nt: TGTGCCAGCAGCTTGCGTGGAGGGGACAGGGAGGGGAACACTGAAGCTTTCTTT; CDR3aa: CASSLRGGDREGNTEAFF; j_gene: TRBJ1-1; v_gene: TRBV5-4; abundance: once; d_gene: TRBD1
CDR3nt: TGCAGTGCTAGAGATCGAAGGAGGGGGAGCACAGATACGCAGTATTTT; CDR3aa: CSARDRRRGSTDTQYF; j_gene: TRBJ2-3; v_gene: TRBV20-1; abundance: many; d_gene: -
CDR3nt: TGTGCCAGCAGCTTAGGGGCTAGCGAGGATACGCAGTATTTT; CDR3aa: CASSLGASEDTQYF; j_gene: TRBJ2-3; v_gene: TRBV7-2; abundance: -; d_gene: -
CDR3nt: TGTGCCAGCAGCTTACGGTCCGCCGGCACTGAAGCTTTCTTT; CDR3aa: CASSLRSAGTEAFF; j_gene: TRBJ1-1; v_gene: TRBV7-9; abundance: -; d_gene: -
CDR3nt: TGCAGTGCTAGTGGATGGGAGCTTGAAAAACTGTTTTTT; CDR3aa: CSASGWELEKLFF; j_gene: TRBJ1-4; v_gene: TRBV20-1; abundance: few; d_gene: -
CDR3nt: TGTGCCAGCAGCTCAGACAGGGGTGCAGCTTTCTTT; CDR3aa: CASSSDRGAAFF; j_gene: TRBJ1-1; v_gene: TRBV5-4; abundance: few; d_gene: TRBD1
CDR3nt: TGTGCCAGCAGTTCCCGACTAGCGGGGAGCACAGATACGCAGTATTTT; CDR3aa: CASSSRLAGSTDTQYF; j_gene: TRBJ2-3; v_gene: TRBV12-3/TRBV12-4; abundance: few; d_gene: TRBD2
CDR3nt: TGCGCCAGCAGCCCGGGACAGACAACCGCTAGCACAGATACGCAGTATTTT; CDR3aa: CASSPGQTTASTDTQYF; j_gene: TRBJ2-3; v_gene: TRBV5-1; abundance: few; d_gene: TRBD1
CDR3nt: TGCAGCGCCGACGAGGGAGGGGAGCAGTACTTC; CDR3aa: CSADEGGEQYF; j_gene: TRBJ2-7; v_gene: TRBV29-1; abundance: -; d_gene: TRBD2
CDR3nt: TGTGCCAGCAGCTTGTCGGGTTACCGGGTTAGTGAGCAGTTCTTC; CDR3aa: CASSLSGYRVSEQFF; j_gene: TRBJ2-1; v_gene: TRBV5-4; abundance: -; d_gene: -
CDR3nt: TGTGCCAGCAGCTCAGGCGCCGGCACAGATACGCAGTATTTT; CDR3aa: CASSSGAGTDTQYF; j_gene: TRBJ2-3; v_gene: TRBV7-2; abundance: few; d_gene: -
CDR3nt: TGCAGCGTTGAACCGTTAGAAAACTGGGTAACAGCTGAGCAGTTCTTC; CDR3aa: CSVEPLENWVTAEQFF; j_gene: TRBJ2-1; v_gene: TRBV29-1; abundance: many; d_gene: -
CDR3nt: TGTGCTAGTGGTTTGGTACTGACTAGCGGGGGGGAACAAGATACGCAGTATTTT; CDR3aa: CASGLVLTSGGEQDTQYF; j_gene: TRBJ2-3; v_gene: TRBV12-5; abundance: few; d_gene: TRBD2
CDR3nt: TGCGCCAGCAGCTTGGGTCCACAGGGAGGTGGAGGCTACACCTTC; CDR3aa: CASSLGPQGGGGYTF; j_gene: TRBJ1-2; v_gene: TRBV5-1; abundance: -; d_gene: -
CDR3nt: TGTGCCAGCAGCCAATTCTGGCGGGGGCAGAACACTGAAGCTTTCTTT; CDR3aa: CASSQFWRGQNTEAFF; j_gene: TRBJ1-1; v_gene: TRBV6-5; abundance: -; d_gene: -
CDR3nt: TGTGCTAGCAGCTCCCGACAGGGTACTAATGAAAAACTGTTTTTT; CDR3aa: CASSSRQGTNEKLFF; j_gene: TRBJ1-4; v_gene: TRBV7-7; abundance: few; d_gene: TRBD1
CDR3nt: TGTGCCAGCAGTGGGACAGGGGGCAGTCAGCCCCAGCATTTT; CDR3aa: CASSGTGGSQPQHF; j_gene: TRBJ1-5; v_gene: TRBV6-5; abundance: few; d_gene: TRBD1
CDR3nt: TGTGCCACCAGTGCCCTCCCCGTCGCTGCCCTGGGAAAAACTGAAGCTTTCTTT; CDR3aa: CATSALPVAALGKTEAFF; j_gene: TRBJ1-1; v_gene: TRBV24-1; abundance: -; d_gene: -
CDR3nt: TGCAGTGCTAGGGGACAGCCGACCGGGGAGCTGTTTTTT; CDR3aa: CSARGQPTGELFF; j_gene: TRBJ2-2; v_gene: TRBV20-1; abundance: few; d_gene: TRBD1
CDR3nt: TGTGCCACCAGTGACCCCGGCTACGGGGCCAACGTCCTGACTTTC; CDR3aa: CATSDPGYGANVLTF; j_gene: TRBJ2-6; v_gene: TRBV24-1; abundance: many; d_gene: -
CDR3nt: TGTGCCAGCAGCCTTATTCAGGGATTCAACACTGAAGCTTTCTTT; CDR3aa: CASSLIQGFNTEAFF; j_gene: TRBJ1-1; v_gene: TRBV7-9; abundance: few; d_gene: -